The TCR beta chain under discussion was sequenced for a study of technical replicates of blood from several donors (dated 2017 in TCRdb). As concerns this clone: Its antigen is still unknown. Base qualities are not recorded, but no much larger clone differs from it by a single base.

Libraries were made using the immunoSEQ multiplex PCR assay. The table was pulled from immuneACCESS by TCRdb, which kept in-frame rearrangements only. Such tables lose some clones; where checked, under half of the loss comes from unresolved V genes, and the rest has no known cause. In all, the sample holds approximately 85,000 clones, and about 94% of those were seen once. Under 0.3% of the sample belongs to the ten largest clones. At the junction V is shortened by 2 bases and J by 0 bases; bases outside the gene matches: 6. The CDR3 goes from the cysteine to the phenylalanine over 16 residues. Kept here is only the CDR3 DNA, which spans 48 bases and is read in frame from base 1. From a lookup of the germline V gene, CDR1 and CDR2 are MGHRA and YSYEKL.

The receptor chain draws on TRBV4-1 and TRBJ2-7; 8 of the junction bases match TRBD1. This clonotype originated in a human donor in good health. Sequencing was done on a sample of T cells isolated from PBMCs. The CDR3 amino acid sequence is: CASSQLGTGPSYEQYF. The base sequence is TGCGCCAGCAGCCAACTAGGGACAGGACCCTCCTACGAGCAGTACTTC.